Presented here are 17 T cell receptor beta chains from one specimen sequenced in a study of CDR3 diversity in severe acne. TCRdb recomputed calls from the PCR reads with MiXCR, one row per CDR3 protein. The table records around 83,000 distinct CDR3 sequences, about half of them present only once. Sequencing was done on a sample of blood. The receptor source for this set is a male donor with severe acne vulgaris.

The chain employs TRBV10-3 and TRBJ1-1, with a tentative D call TRBD1 (5 bases). V was shortened by 0 bases and J by 3 bases, with 11 bases between the two germline ends. In germline, CDR1 is ENHRY, CDR2 SYGVKD. This CDR3 contains 15 residues. This CDR3 is CAISESTQGDTEAFF. In nucleotides, the CDR3 is TGTGCCATCAGTGAGTCGACGCAGGGCGACACTGAAGCTTTCTTT.

The chain couples TRBV28 to TRBJ1-2; D is undetermined. V was cut by 6 bases and J by 5 bases, with 7 bases left in between. Germline values: CDR1 MDHEN, CDR2 SYDVKM. The CDR3 covers 11 residues. The chain's CDR3 is CASSTVYGYTF. The CDR3 region has the DNA TGTGCCAGCAGCACTGTGTATGGCTACACCTTC.

This clonotype was counted only a few times. This chain connects TRBV5-5 to TRBJ1-4; D possibly corresponds to TRBD1 (6 bases). The V gene lost 5 bases and the J gene lost 6 bases, with 11 bases spanning the gap. This CDR3 is 13 amino acids long. Germline assignment: CDR1 SGHKS and CDR2 YYEKEE (reference sequence). CDR3 amino acids: CASRRGDDEKLFF. CDR3 DNA sequence: TGTGCCAGCAGAAGGGGGGACGATGAAAAACTGTTTTTT.

Remarks on this clonotype: A much more abundant neighbour one base away suggests this may be a read error. This chain links TRBV4-3 with TRBJ2-3; D perhaps matches TRBD2 (5 bases). Germline V gives CDR1 LGHNA, CDR2 YSLEER. This CDR3 is 15 amino acids long. V was trimmed by 3 bases and J by 4 bases, leaving 14 bases between them. CDR3 loop: CASSHEAVGADTQYF. The CDR3 coding sequence is TGCGCCAGCAGCCATGAGGCCGTCGGGGCAGATACGCAGTATTTT.

CDR3 sequence (DNA): TGTGCCAGCATCGAACCGGGAGGCTACGAGCAGTACTTC. Its protein product is CASIEPGGYEQYF. The rearrangement uses TRBV7-9 and TRBJ2-7, with 7 nucleotides matching TRBD2. J was trimmed by 3 bases and V by 7 bases; bases with no gene match: 6. CDR1 SEHNR and CDR2 FQNEAQ come from the germline V gene (reference sequence). CDR3 length: 13 residues.

A remark on this clonotype: Since the CDR3 does not end with the conserved phenylalanine or tryptophan, this likely comes from a read error. This chain uses TRBV24-1 with TRBJ2-1; 10 bases fit TRBD1. Trimming removed 4 bases from V and 4 bases from J; junction bases left unmatched: 3. CDR1 KGHDR and CDR2 SFDVKD come from the germline V gene. The CDR3 loop spans 15 amino acids. CDR3 nucleotide sequence: TGTGCCACCAGTGAGGGGGGACAGGGGTACAATGAGCAGTTCGTC. It specifies CATSEGGQGYNEQFV.

This clonotype was detected many times. This chain links TRBV9 with TRBJ1-5, with a tentative D call TRBD1 (6 bases). Trimming cost V 4 bases and J 6 bases, with 17 bases left between them. The CDR3 contains 15 residues. Germline V lookup: CDR1 SGDLS, CDR2 YYNGEE. CDR3 residues: CASSLTGTQLQPQHF. CDR3 in DNA: TGTGCCAGCAGCCTTACAGGGACTCAGCTTCAGCCCCAGCATTTT.

This clonotype was seen once. Compared with germline, one end of the junction differs, possibly owing to a read error. The chain is built from TRBV14 and TRBJ2-7; D could derive from TRBD1 or TRBD2 (5 bases each). The CDR3 contains 13 residues. Per germline, CDR1 SGHDN and CDR2 FVKESK. The CDR3 nucleotides are TGTGCCAGCAGCCAGGGGGAAGCCTACGAACAGTACTTC. This codes for CASSQGEAYEQYF.

This clonotype was found a few times. This rearrangement joins TRBV9 to TRBJ2-2; tentatively, D is TRBD1 or TRBD2 (5 bases each). Per the germline V gene, CDR1 is SGDLS and CDR2 is YYNGEE. The CDR3 is 17 residues long. V gave up 2 bases and J gave up 3 bases, with 17 bases separating them. For the CDR3, the DNA is TGTGCCAGCAGCGTGCCGGGGCAGGGAACTTACACCGGGGAGCTGTTTTTT. It translates to CASSVPGQGTYTGELFF.

A single count supports this clonotype. One end of the junction varies from germline; a read error may be responsible. This chain uses TRBV29-1 with TRBJ1-1, with TRBD1 matching 8 bases. Per the germline V gene, CDR1 is SQVTM and CDR2 is ANQGSEA. The CDR3 length is 11 residues. The CDR3 DNA reads as TGCAGCCTCCGGACAGGGACAGAAGGTTTCTTT. This encodes CSLRTGTEGFF.

By sample fraction, this clonotype is medium-sized (0.01 to 0.1%). This CDR3 reads CASSLRGTGNSPLHF. In DNA form, the CDR3 reads TGTGCCAGCAGCCTAAGAGGGACAGGGAATTCACCCCTCCACTTT. This rearrangement joins TRBV14 to TRBJ1-6; 9 positions agree with TRBD1. Trimming removed 4 bases from V and 7 bases from J; junction bases left unmatched: 5. Germline CDR1 and CDR2: SGHDN and FVKESK. This CDR3 has 15 residues.

The chain joins TRBV4-2 to TRBJ2-1; TRBD2 aligns across 14 bases. The germline V gene has CDR1 LGHNA and CDR2 YNFKEQ. After removal of 4 bases from V and 5 bases from J, the junction contained 7 bases not matched to a gene. CDR3 length equals 17 residues. The CDR3 coding sequence is TGTGCCAGCAGCCCCCCGACTAGCGGGAGGGCGGACAATGAGCAGTTCTTC. It encodes CASSPPTSGRADNEQFF.

To note about this clonotype: This may arise from a read error, as a much more abundant clone is one base away. This sequence joins TRBV6-4 and TRBJ2-1; 10 bases are shared with TRBD2. The CDR3 has 15 amino acids. Germline trimming cut 0 bases from V and 9 bases from J; bases unmatched to any gene: 5. Germline V gives CDR1 MRHNA, CDR2 SNTAGT. The CDR3 DNA sequence: TGTGCCAGCAGTGACTCGGCTAGCGGGAGCCTTGAGCAGTTCTTC. This encodes CASSDSASGSLEQFF.

The chain links TRBV6-6 to TRBJ2-7, with 16 bases identical to TRBD2. The germline CDR1 and CDR2 sequences are MNHNY and SVGAGI (reference sequence). This CDR3 has 17 residues. Losses at the gene ends were 6 bases for V and 7 bases for J; bases not matched to a gene: 12. For the CDR3, the DNA is TGTGCCAGCAGATCGATTTCGGCGGGACTAGCGGGAGGGGAGCAGTACTTC. Protein product: CASRSISAGLAGGEQYF.

The chain couples TRBV10-3 to TRBJ1-2; perhaps TRBD1 as D (5 bases). Germline CDR1 and CDR2: ENHRY and SYGVKD. Trimming removed 3 bases at V and 6 bases at J, with 8 bases between. This CDR3 has 12 residues. Here the CDR3 reads CAISDQQDGYTF. For the CDR3, the DNA is TGTGCCATCAGTGACCAACAGGATGGCTACACCTTC.

This chain connects TRBV29-1 to TRBJ2-7; maybe TRBD1 (5 bases). Germline CDR1 is SQVTM and CDR2 is ANQGSEA. Trimming took 7 bases from V and 9 from J, leaving 16 bases between them. The CDR3 has 11 amino acids. The CDR3: CSARQGERQYF. The CDR3 DNA follows: TGCAGCGCACGGCAGGGCGAGCGGCAGTACTTC.

This clonotype appeared once. The CDR3 DNA sequence: TGCAGCGTCTTACAGGGGACCGGGGAGCTGTTTTTT. This codes for CSVLQGTGELFF. The chain joins TRBV29-1 to TRBJ2-2, with TRBD1 identical over 7 bases. From germline, CDR1 is SQVTM and CDR2 ANQGSEA. The junction had 3 bases not matched to a gene; V was cut back by 6 bases and J by 5 bases. The CDR3 runs to 12 residues.